A selection of T cell receptor beta chains follows, all from one sample in a study of regulatory T cells in long-lasting Graves disease. TCRdb re-called the multiplex PCR reads with MiXCR, one entry per CDR3 protein. This sample has about 440,000 distinct CDR3 sequences, with less than 20% found just once. The sample was also linked to a second study, of T cells in Graves' hyperthyroidism and ophthalmopathy.

The starting material was peripheral blood mononuclear cells (PBMCs), obtained at new diagnosis, from a patient treated with antithyroid drugs. The receptors here all came from a woman in her 30s with Graves disease. Both conserved end residues are part of each CDR3.

CASSLFFGGGQETQYF | TRBJ2-5 | TRBV7-9
CASSQGSGEQFF | TRBJ2-1 | TRBV3-1
CASSLPSSSYNEQFF | TRBJ2-1 | TRBV3-1
CASSQFRDGPYEQYF | TRBJ2-7 | TRBV14
CASSLLTDKITDTQYF | TRBJ2-3 | TRBV7-9
CSTETNYGYTF | TRBJ1-2 | TRBV29-1
CASSQDRVLFF | TRBJ1-4 | TRBV5-1
CASSPGLNYEQYF | TRBJ2-7 | TRBV5-6
CASSPRVAGGSLLYNEQFF | TRBJ2-1 | TRBV18
CAILLWESGANVLTF | TRBJ2-6 | TRBV2
CSARVASGRARTGELFF | TRBJ2-2 | TRBV20-1
CASSPPPAGSYEQYF | TRBJ2-7 | TRBV18
CSARWLAGAEPREQYF | TRBJ2-7 | TRBV20-1
CASSPKLSHYEQYF | TRBJ2-7 | TRBV7-3
CASSSPRTGGETQYF | TRBJ2-5 | TRBV6-2/TRBV6-3
CASRETGARYEQYF | TRBJ2-7 | TRBV11-2
CASSLRGPRYEQYF | TRBJ2-7 | TRBV7-2
CASSLSLENIQYF | TRBJ2-4 | TRBV5-1
CASSYRQGAQEKLFF | TRBJ1-4 | TRBV7-9
CSARADSQGPRQETQYF | TRBJ2-5 | TRBV20-1
CASSATGGPYGYTF | TRBJ1-2 | TRBV9
CASSTLKQGVPSLREGIQYF | TRBJ2-4 | TRBV13
CASSPAGGMHNEQFF | TRBJ2-1 | TRBV7-9
CSASAGIGPQETQYF | TRBJ2-5 | TRBV20-1
CASSLSPGLVPFSTDTQYF | TRBJ2-3 | TRBV27
CASSMLQMNTEAFF | TRBJ1-1 | TRBV19
CASSLWTVTTGELFF | TRBJ2-2 | TRBV7-2
CASIRGGTEAFF | TRBJ1-1 | TRBV2
CASSYGAEQFF | TRBJ2-1 | TRBV6-5
CASSLTGFLRDTQYF | TRBJ2-3 | TRBV5-1
CASSQERSGAGNQPQHF | TRBJ1-5 | TRBV4-2
CASSPQRDRVAYEQYF | TRBJ2-7 | TRBV18
CSVGDSSTDTQYF | TRBJ2-3 | TRBV29-1
CAVLGGGVQETQYF | TRBJ2-5 | TRBV28
CSARDPRGGETQCF | TRBJ2-5 | TRBV20-1
CASTQRGTSANNEQFF | TRBJ2-1 | TRBV5-1
CASSQSAGQGGQPQHF | TRBJ1-5 | TRBV4-1
CASSEGLAPDTQYF | TRBJ2-3 | TRBV25-1
CASSLVGRTSQHEQFF | TRBJ2-1 | TRBV7-9
CASSFVQGIDTQYF | TRBJ2-3 | TRBV7-8
CSARDLQGDQPQHF | TRBJ1-5 | TRBV20-1
CASGGLAGGNEQFF | TRBJ2-1 | TRBV7-2
CSVGGLAGVLGQYF | TRBJ2-7 | TRBV29-1
CSARDRWRGTTEAFF | TRBJ1-1 | TRBV20-1
CASIRVGDTEAFF | TRBJ1-1 | TRBV19
CASKADDVYEQYF | TRBJ2-7 | TRBV27
CASSYSVALAWAETQYF | TRBJ2-5 | TRBV6-5
CAISEVGTSDTYEQYF | TRBJ2-7 | TRBV10-3
CASTQLGLNTEAFF | TRBJ1-1 | TRBV4-1
CASSLDGLAETGELFF | TRBJ2-2 | TRBV12-3/TRBV12-4
CASSLGLEDTQYF | TRBJ2-3 | TRBV11-2
CSASGGLRYEQYF | TRBJ2-7 | TRBV20-1
CASSLAKDRGRREKLFF | TRBJ1-4 | TRBV5-6
CASSQEGNVNTEAFF | TRBJ1-1 | TRBV4-2
CASSQGAGLAGDEQFF | TRBJ2-1 | TRBV4-1
CASSFAGAVGDTEAFF | TRBJ1-1 | TRBV5-8
CASRRGWGRNEQFF | TRBJ2-1 | TRBV12-3/TRBV12-4